The source of this T cell receptor (beta chain) is a study of CD8+ T cells in alopecia areata. Study in general: Treatment with tofacitinib (6 to 18 months) was followed by 6 months off drug. Notes on the study in general: Scalp repertoires also include resident alphabeta T cells from normal skin.

Researchers gathered lesional scalp punch biopsies and peripheral blood from patients with alopecia areata. Of note for this clone: Its antigen is unidentified.

RNA extraction and reverse transcription yielded cDNA as sequencing template. The table came from immunoSEQ multiplex PCR; TCRdb's copy has only in-frame clones and leaves some out. This table has about 150,000 clones, 45% to 55% appearing once. V shed 4 bases and J shed 4 bases, with 8 bases lying between them. Germline-derived CDR1 and CDR2 are LNHDA and SQIVND (reference sequence). The CDR3 extends over 14 amino acids. Material: CD8+ T cells sorted from blood, obtained at week 0. The chain carries TRBV19 and TRBJ2-6; no firm D call. This sequence originates from a human donor with alopecia areata. Here the CDR3 DNA reads TGTGCCAGTAGTACCGTCCTAGGGGCCAACGTCCTGACTTTC. It yields the protein CASSTVLGANVLTF.